The 27 T cell receptor beta chains given below trace back to one sample, sequenced in a study of CD8+CD57+ T cells in acquired aplastic anemia. An expansion of CD8+CD57+ cells by flow cytometry had been shown in patients chosen for sequencing. According to the study, genomic DNA was the template for TCR beta VDJ and CDR3 profiling. TCRdb ran MiXCR on the reads and lists one entry per CDR3 protein. The sample includes 200,000 to 250,000 distinct CDR3 sequences, around 50% of them seen just once. What was sequenced was sorted CD4+, CD8+, or CD8+CD57+ T cells (not recorded which) from PBMCs. The receptor source for this set is a human donor with aplastic anemia.

V gene TRBV24-1 combines with J gene TRBJ1-2; TRBD1 is a possible D gene (6 bases). V lost 4 bases and J 3 bases, leaving 11 bases between the germline ends. The CDR3 contains 14 residues. Germline V gives CDR1 KGHDR, CDR2 SFDVKD. Written as DNA, the CDR3 is TGTGCCACCAGTGACGTGACAGGAGACTATGGCTACACCTTC. As protein: CATSDVTGDYGYTF.

The genes are TRBV10-1 and TRBJ2-1, with D perhaps being TRBD1 or TRBD2 (6 bases each). CDR1 is WNHNN and CDR2 is SYGVQD in the germline V gene (reference sequence). With 5 bases removed from V and 7 bases from J, the gap between germline ends came to 15 bases. The CDR3 has 14 residues. CDR3 region: CASSPGAWGNEQFF. The CDR3 nucleotides read TGCGCCAGCAGTCCGGGGGCATGGGGGAATGAGCAGTTCTTC.

Note on this clonotype: At one boundary the junction diverges from the germline segment, which might be a read error. V usage is TRBV24-1 and J usage is TRBJ2-3, with TRBD1 matching over 11 bases. This CDR3 has 13 amino acids. Germline V gene data show CDR1 as KGHDR and CDR2 as SFDVKD. DNA of the CDR3: TGTGCCACCAGCTGGGACAGGGGGAATACGCGGTATTTT. This sequence encodes CATSWDRGNTRYF.

This clonotype was counted at least ten times. The J gene is TRBJ2-5, the V gene TRBV6-5; a weak D match, TRBD2 (6 bases). This CDR3 is 13 amino acids long. CDR1 MNHEY and CDR2 SVGAGI come from the germline V gene. V lost 4 bases and J lost 5, with 11 bases in between. CDR3 nucleotide sequence: TGTGCCAGCAGTTTGGAGGGGCGGGAGACCCAGTACTTC. This translates into CASSLEGRETQYF.

This clonotype was detected many times. The chain couples TRBV18 to TRBJ2-7; tentatively, D is TRBD1 (5 bases). The length of the CDR3 is 14 residues. Trimming cost V 1 base and J 4 bases, with 11 bases left between them. Germline CDR1 reads KGHSH; CDR2 reads LQKENI. CDR3 region: CASSPLDSKYEQYF. The CDR3 bases are TGTGCCAGCTCACCACTCGACAGCAAGTACGAGCAGTACTTC.

For this clonotype: Sequence at one end of the junction differs from germline and may be a read error. The chain joins TRBV2 to TRBJ2-1; D assignment may be TRBD1 or TRBD2 (6 bases each). The CDR3 covers 16 residues. Germline CDR1 and CDR2: SNHLY and FYNNEI. The CDR3 here is CASSQGRTGAHNEQFF. DNA of the CDR3: TGCGCCAGCAGCCAAGGCCGAACGGGGGCCCACAATGAGCAGTTCTTC.

Ten or more counts support this clonotype. V is TRBV6-6 and J is TRBJ2-3; maybe TRBD1 (6 bases). This CDR3 region has 13 residues. Per the germline V gene, CDR1 is MNHNY and CDR2 is SVGAGI (reference sequence). The germline V and J ends were trimmed by 5 bases and 2 bases, with 8 bases remaining between them. CDR3 DNA: TGTGCCAGCAGTCGGGACAACACAGATACGCAGTATTTT. Its protein is CASSRDNTDTQYF.

A word on this clonotype: Here the CDR3 omits its conserved ending phenylalanine or tryptophan, so a read error is the likely source. The chain recombines TRBV10-1 with TRBJ1-1; D unresolved. Germline V gene sequence: CDR1 WNHNN, CDR2 SYGVQD (reference sequence). The CDR3 is 13 residues long. V was cut by 10 bases and J by 1 base, with 13 bases left in between. The CDR3 region has the DNA TGCGCCACCTACCTCACACGGAACACTGAAGCTTTCCTT. Residues: CATYLTRNTEAFL.

This clonotype was counted ten times or more. The V gene is TRBV7-6, the J gene TRBJ2-7, with 8 bases aligning to TRBD2. The CDR3 sequence is 15 residues long. Trimming took 5 bases from V and 6 from J; bases not matched to a gene: 12. The germline gives CDR1 SGHVS, CDR2 FNYEAQ. CDR3: CASSPEAGGYGEQYF. CDR3 sequence (DNA): TGTGCCAGCAGCCCAGAGGCGGGGGGCTATGGCGAGCAGTACTTC.

Concerning this clonotype itself: This could be a read error, since a much larger clone is one nucleotide away. The chain uses TRBV6-2 or TRBV6-3 and TRBJ2-5, with D perhaps matching TRBD2 (7 bases). Germline V CDR1 and CDR2: MNHEY, SVGEGT. The CDR3 covers 14 residues. The CDR3 loop reads CASSTRLAGETPYF. The CDR3 region has the DNA TGTGCCAGCAGTACCAGACTAGCAGGGGAGACCCCGTACTTC.

V is TRBV28 and J is TRBJ1-2; D is unclear. The ends were cut back, 3 bases at V and 3 bases at J, with 17 bases in the middle. The CDR3 length is 16 residues. From germline, CDR1 is MDHEN and CDR2 SYDVKM. The CDR3 DNA sequence: TGTGCCAGCAGTTTCTCGACCCTCCGATTGGACTATGGCTACACCTTC. Protein sequence: CASSFSTLRLDYGYTF.

This clonotype is labeled as medium-sized. The J gene is TRBJ2-1, the V gene TRBV6-5; TRBD2 matches at 8 bases. Germline V gene sequence: CDR1 MNHEY, CDR2 SVGAGI. This CDR3 comprises 14 residues. V was pared by 4 bases and J by 10 bases, with 9 bases of the junction left unmatched. CDR3 DNA sequence: TGTGCCAGCAGTTGGACTAGCTCCCTCTCAGAGCAGTTCTTC. It specifies CASSWTSSLSEQFF.

The rearrangement uses TRBV20-1 and TRBJ1-6, with D possibly TRBD1 on 6 matching bases. The CDR3 runs to 17 residues. Germline V gene data show CDR1 as DFQATT and CDR2 as SNEGSKA (reference sequence). Trimming left V 6 bases short and J 9 bases short, with 27 bases between. CDR3 sequence (DNA): TGCAGTGCCCCAAAGGGTCTGCGGGGGCGGGAAGGTTCACCCCTCCACTTT. It encodes CSAPKGLRGREGSPLHF.

V is TRBV19 and J is TRBJ1-1; TRBD1 aligns across 7 bases. J was trimmed by 2 bases and V by 3 bases; bases with no gene match: 9. This CDR3 contains 16 residues. From germline, CDR1 is LNHDA and CDR2 SQIVND (reference sequence). The CDR3 nucleotides are TGTGCCAGTAGTATCCAGACAGGGACTGGAAACACTGAAGCTTTCTTT. Translation gives CASSIQTGTGNTEAFF. Drawing the rest from reference TRBV19 and TRBJ1-1, the complete variable domain is DGGITQSPKYLFRKEGQNVTLSCEQNLNHDAMYWYRQDPGQGLRLIYYSQIVNDFQKGDIAEGYSVSREKKESFPLTVTSAQKNPTAFYLCASSIQTGTGNTEAFFGQGTRLTVV.

This clonotype has ten or more counts. The chain uses TRBV9 and TRBJ2-5; tentative D call: TRBD2 (6 bases). V dropped 7 bases and J dropped 3 bases, with 10 bases sitting between them. CDR3 length: 12 residues. Germline assignment: CDR1 SGDLS and CDR2 YYNGEE. The DNA of the CDR3 is TGTGCCAGCGCCGGGGGAGAAGAGACCCAGTACTTC. It codes for CASAGGEETQYF.

This chain links TRBV7-6 with TRBJ1-4; D may be TRBD1 (5 bases). The CDR3 loop spans 13 amino acids. Trimming stripped 1 base from V and 8 bases from J, with 8 bases between. From germline, CDR1 is SGHVS and CDR2 FNYEAQ. The DNA of the CDR3 is TGTGCCAGCAGCTTAGATCAGGGAGAAAAACTGTTTTTT. Its translation: CASSLDQGEKLFF.

This clonotype appeared many times. The chain recombines TRBV19 with TRBJ2-5, with a tentative D call TRBD1 (5 bases). The CDR3 spans 14 residues. Trimming took off 4 bases at V and 5 bases at J, with 14 bases between the two ends. From germline, CDR1 is LNHDA and CDR2 SQIVND (reference sequence). CDR3 nucleotides: TGTGCCAGTAGTAATTATGGCAGGGATGAGACCCAGTACTTC. It specifies CASSNYGRDETQYF.

The CDR3 nucleotides read TGTGCCACCAGCAGAGATTGGCGGAATTCACCCCTCCACTTT. Translating gives CATSRDWRNSPLHF. This sequence joins TRBV15 and TRBJ1-6, with D hard to call. The CDR3 runs to 14 residues. V dropped 0 bases and J dropped 7 bases, with 7 bases sitting between them. The germline gives CDR1 LNHNV, CDR2 YYDKDF (reference sequence).

This clonotype was seen a few times. The chain employs TRBV7-8 and TRBJ2-1, with TRBD1 as a possible D gene (5 bases). V was cut by 0 bases and J by 8 bases, with 8 bases left in between. The V gene's germline CDR1 is SGHVS and CDR2 FQNEAQ. The CDR3 length is 13 residues. The CDR3 region is CASSLARVDEQFF. CDR3 nucleotide sequence: TGTGCCAGCAGCTTAGCCAGGGTGGATGAGCAGTTCTTC.

This clonotype has a count of ten or more. This chain uses TRBV19 with TRBJ2-3; 11 positions match TRBD2. This CDR3 is built from 15 residues. The germline CDR1 and CDR2 sequences are LNHDA and SQIVND (reference sequence). The V segment lost 4 bases and the J segment 4 bases; nucleotides outside the gene matches: 4. CDR3: CASSTSSGGADTQYF. CDR3 coding DNA: TGTGCCAGTAGTACGAGTAGCGGGGGGGCAGATACGCAGTATTTT.

The chain combines TRBV10-1 with TRBJ1-1, with D maybe TRBD1 (5 bases). Trimming pared 3 bases from V and 0 bases from J, leaving 14 bases between. In germline, CDR1 is WNHNN, CDR2 SYGVQD (reference sequence). The CDR3 length is 16 residues. The CDR3 DNA follows: TGCGCCAGCAGTGAAAGTTCAGGGTGGATGAACACTGAAGCTTTCTTT. Translated: CASSESSGWMNTEAFF.

A remark on this clonotype: Compared with germline, one end of the junction differs, possibly owing to a read error. The chain employs TRBV15 and TRBJ1-4, with D maybe TRBD1 (6 bases). Germline V gives CDR1 LNHNV, CDR2 YYDKDF (reference sequence). The CDR3 length is 15 residues. In DNA form, the CDR3 reads TGCGCCAGCAGATTCAGGGGATCCGAAAATGAAAAACTGTTTTTT. It codes for CASRFRGSENEKLFF.

As to this clonotype: A much bigger clone sits one base away, suggesting this may be a read error. This chain links TRBV12-3 or TRBV12-4 with TRBJ1-1; no firm D call. The CDR3 contains 12 residues. The CDR3 sequence is CASKTENAEAFF. The DNA of the CDR3 is TGTGCCAGCAAGACCGAGAACGCTGAAGCTTTCTTT.

The table lists this clonotype with many counts. The chain uses TRBV11-1 and TRBJ1-1; D remains ambiguous. The germline V and J ends were trimmed by 4 bases and 6 bases, with 12 bases remaining between them. Germline V gene lookup returns CDR1 SGHAT and CDR2 FQDESV (reference sequence). The CDR3 has 13 amino acids. Here the CDR3 DNA reads TGTGCCAGCAGCTCGACCAGGCCGGCTGAAGCTTTCTTT. Amino acid sequence: CASSSTRPAEAFF.

The V gene is TRBV7-2, the J gene TRBJ2-7; the match to TRBD2 covers 10 bases. V was clipped by 5 bases and J by 5 bases; unmatched bases: 3. Germline V gene data show CDR1 as SGHTA and CDR2 as FQGNSA. The CDR3 length is 13 residues. CDR3 nucleotides: TGTGCCAGCAGCGAGAGCGGGGGGGACGAGCAGTACTTC. Residues: CASSESGGDEQYF. Complete variable domain (other parts from reference TRBV7-2 and TRBJ2-7): GAGVSQSPSNKVTEKGKDVELRCDPISGHTALYWYRQSLGQGLEFLIYFQGNSAPDKSGLPSDRFSAERTGGSVSTLTIQRTQQEDSAVYLCASSESGGDEQYFGPGTRLTVT.

The rearrangement links TRBV2 to TRBJ2-3, with 10 bases that match TRBD2. V lost 7 bases and J lost 2; bases outside the gene matches: 9. This CDR3 spans 16 amino acids. CDR1 SNHLY and CDR2 FYNNEI come from the germline V gene. CDR3 DNA sequence: TGTGCCAGCACGTTCAGAGCGGGGGGGGACACAGATACGCAGTATTTT. This sequence encodes CASTFRAGGDTDTQYF.

This clonotype was picked up many times. The chain couples TRBV11-2 to TRBJ1-4, with a possible D match to TRBD1 (5 bases). Germline V gene data show CDR1 as SGHAT and CDR2 as FQNNGV. The ends were cut back, 4 bases at V and 4 bases at J, with 10 bases in the middle. There are 14 residues in the CDR3. The CDR3 protein is CASSSRGVNEKLFF. In DNA, the CDR3 is TGTGCCAGCAGCTCCAGAGGGGTTAATGAAAAACTGTTTTTT.